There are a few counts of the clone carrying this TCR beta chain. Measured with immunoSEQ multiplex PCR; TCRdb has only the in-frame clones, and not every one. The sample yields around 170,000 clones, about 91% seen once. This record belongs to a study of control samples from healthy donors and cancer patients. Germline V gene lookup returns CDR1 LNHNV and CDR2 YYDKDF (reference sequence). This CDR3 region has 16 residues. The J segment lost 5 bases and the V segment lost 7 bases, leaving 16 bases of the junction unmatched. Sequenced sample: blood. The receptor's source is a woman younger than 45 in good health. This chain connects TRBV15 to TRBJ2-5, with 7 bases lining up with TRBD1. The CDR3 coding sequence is TGTGCCACCAAGGCTAGACGAGAGGGGGCACAGGAGACCCAGTACTTC. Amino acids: CATKARREGAQETQYF.